One and the same sample provided the 10 T cell receptor beta chains below, sequenced in a study of memory CD4+ T cells and cytomegalovirus serostatus (dated by TCRdb to between 2018 and 2021). Libraries were made using the immunoSEQ multiplex PCR assay. TCRdb took over this immuneACCESS table, retaining in-frame rearrangements with V and J assigned. Such tables are incomplete; in checked studies, under half of the missing clones stem from an unresolved V gene, and the remainder is unexplained. The sample data list over 35,000 clones, and around 80% of these were observed just once. The top ten clonotypes cover more than 0.75% of the sample. Single viable CD3+CD4+CD8-CD45RO+ cells were sorted as memory CD4+ T cells on a FACSAria II. The sequencing sample was made of memory CD4+ T cells from blood. The receptor set was obtained from an adult in good health and CMV-seronegative.

This clone was picked up a small number of times. The V and J genes are TRBV7-2 and TRBJ1-3, with D possibly TRBD1 on 6 matching bases. In germline, CDR1 is SGHTA, CDR2 FQGNSA. The CDR3 spans 16 residues. Trimming left V 3 bases short and J 0 bases short, with 12 bases between. The chain's CDR3 is CASSLGAGGSGNTIYF. DNA for the CDR3: TGTGCCAGCAGCTTGGGGGCAGGTGGCTCTGGAAACACCATATATTTT.

This chain's CDR3 is CASSQPGGNQPQHF. CDR3 coding DNA: TGTGCCAGCAGCCAGCCCGGTGGCAATCAGCCCCAGCATTTT. This sequence joins TRBV11-2 and TRBJ1-5; D unclear. The CDR3 is made up of 14 amino acids. V was shortened by 5 bases and J by 2 bases, with 10 bases between the two germline ends. Germline V CDR1 and CDR2: SGHAT, FQNNGV.

The chain couples TRBV9 to TRBJ2-4; D may be TRBD1 or TRBD2 (5 bases each). CDR3 size: 17 residues. CDR1 and CDR2 from the germline V gene are SGDLS and YYNGEE. Trimming took 3 bases from V and 0 from J, leaving 16 bases between them. The chain's CDR3 is CASSGPPGALAKNIQYF. Here the CDR3 DNA reads TGTGCCAGCAGCGGCCCCCCCGGGGCCCTAGCCAAAAACATTCAGTACTTC.

V and J are TRBV7-9 and TRBJ1-4, with 7 bases that match TRBD1. Trimming cost V 2 bases and J 14 bases; bases outside gene matches: 5. From germline, CDR1 is SEHNR and CDR2 FQNEAQ (reference sequence). The CDR3 has 12 residues. The CDR3 protein is CASSLNRGRLFF. In DNA form, the CDR3 reads TGTGCCAGCAGCTTAAACAGGGGAAGGCTGTTTTTT.

The V call is TRBV2, the J call TRBJ2-3; D could derive from TRBD1 or TRBD2 (5 bases each). Germline CDR1 SNHLY, CDR2 FYNNEI. The CDR3 spans 16 residues. The germline V and J ends were trimmed by 6 bases and 3 bases, with 19 bases remaining between them. The CDR3 DNA sequence: TGTGCCAGCAGCCGAACGTGGGACGAGGGGACAGATACGCAGTATTTT. Residues: CASSRTWDEGTDTQYF.

The J gene is TRBJ1-2, the V gene TRBV2; tentative D call: TRBD1 (6 bases). V lost 5 bases and J lost 8, with 18 bases in between. Germline-derived CDR1 and CDR2 are SNHLY and FYNNEI. CDR3 length equals 14 residues. CDR3 bases: TGTGCCAGCAGTCAAACCCAGGGGCTCGAGGGCTACACCTTC. It is translated as CASSQTQGLEGYTF.

The rearrangement uses TRBV7-3 and TRBJ2-2; a possible D gene is TRBD2 (5 bases). The CDR3 extends over 14 amino acids. V was cut by 4 bases and J by 6 bases, with 12 bases left in between. Germline CDR1 is SGHTA and CDR2 is FQGTGA. DNA for the CDR3: TGTGCCAGCAGCTACCAGCGGTTCGCCGGGGAGCTGTTTTTT. This gives the protein CASSYQRFAGELFF. The variable domain in full, completed from reference TRBV7-3 and TRBJ2-2, reads GAGVSQTPSNKVTEKGKYVELRCDPISGHTALYWYRQSLGQGPEFLIYFQGTGAADDSGLPNDRFFAVRPEGSVSTLKIQRTERGDSAVYLCASSYQRFAGELFFGEGSRLTVL.

The chain is built from TRBV7-2 and TRBJ2-7; D unresolved. The germline gives CDR1 SGHTA, CDR2 FQGNSA. Trimming took off 5 bases at V and 3 bases at J, with 11 bases between the two ends. The CDR3 sequence is 13 residues long. The CDR3 here is CASSGYDHYEQYF. Here the CDR3 DNA reads TGTGCCAGCAGCGGCTACGACCACTACGAGCAGTACTTC.

The rearrangement uses TRBV28 and TRBJ2-3; no firm D call. The CDR3 sequence is 15 residues long. Trimming removed 3 bases from V and 3 bases from J, with 13 bases in between. From germline, CDR1 is MDHEN and CDR2 SYDVKM. The CDR3 here is CASSFKLIFTDTQYF. The CDR3 DNA is TGTGCCAGCAGTTTTAAGTTAATATTTACAGATACGCAGTATTTT.

The chain is built from TRBV14 and TRBJ1-1; D remains ambiguous. The CDR3 runs to 14 residues. Germline assignment: CDR1 SGHDN and CDR2 FVKESK. V was clipped by 2 bases and J by 1 base, with 8 bases between them. The CDR3: CASSQFMENTEAFF. CDR3 in DNA: TGTGCCAGCAGCCAATTTATGGAGAACACTGAAGCTTTCTTT. Drawing the rest from reference TRBV14 and TRBJ1-1, the complete variable domain is EAGVTQFPSHSVIEKGQTVTLRCDPISGHDNLYWYRRVMGKEIKFLLHFVKESKQDESGMPNNRFLAERTGGTYSTLKVQPAELEDSGVYFCASSQFMENTEAFFGQGTRLTVV.